This TCR beta chain was obtained from a study of shared T cell receptors in the human thymus. Sequencing used immunoSEQ multiplex PCR; TCRdb keeps in-frame clones, though not all of them. The table records 450,000 to 650,000 clones, 75% to 80% of them present only once. The trim removed 2 bases at V and 7 bases at J, leaving 16 bases unmatched. The CDR3 sequence is 18 residues long. Germline V gene sequence: CDR1 LGHNA, CDR2 YNFKEQ. These same records also appear under a second study, on human thymus T cells. That source notes: Healthy Finnish infants undergoing corrective surgery for congenital heart defects were the donors. Thymic samples were excised during corrective heart operations. Related research described strongly overlapping thymic repertoires in unrelated people.

Input material: thymocytes. The chain links TRBV4-2 to TRBJ2-7; 11 bases align to TRBD2. The TCR was taken from a boy under two years old with a congenital heart defect. The DNA for the CDR3 is TGTGCCAGCAGCCAAAGGGACCCACTAGCGGGAGTCATAGGAGAGCAGTACTTC. Encoded protein: CASSQRDPLAGVIGEQYF.